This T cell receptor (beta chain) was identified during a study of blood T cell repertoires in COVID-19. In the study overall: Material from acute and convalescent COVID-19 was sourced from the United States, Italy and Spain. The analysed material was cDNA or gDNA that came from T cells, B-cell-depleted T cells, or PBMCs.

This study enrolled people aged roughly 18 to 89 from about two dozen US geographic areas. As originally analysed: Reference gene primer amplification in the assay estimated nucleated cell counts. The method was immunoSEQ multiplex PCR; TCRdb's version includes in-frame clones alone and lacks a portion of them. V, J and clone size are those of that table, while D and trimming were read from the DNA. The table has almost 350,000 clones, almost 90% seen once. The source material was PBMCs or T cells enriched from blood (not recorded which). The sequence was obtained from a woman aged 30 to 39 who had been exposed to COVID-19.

The CDR3 DNA reads as TGCGCCAGCAGCTGGGGTTGGGAGGATGAAGCTTTCTTT. This codes for CASSWGWEDEAFF. The chain uses TRBV5-1 and TRBJ1-1; D is undetermined. The CDR3 spans 13 residues. V lost 3 bases, J lost 7 bases, and 13 bases lay in between. Germline V gives CDR1 SGHRS, CDR2 YFSETQ.